The present TCR beta chain was sequenced within a study of cytomegalovirus exposure and HLA in healthy donors. At the level of the study: In a later analysis, the 90 to 150 validation repertoires were reported to have used the same platform as the approximately 670 first-cohort repertoires.

As for this clone: Its specificity is unknown.

This CDR3 region has 14 residues. Germline CDR1 is SGHDT and CDR2 is YYEEEE. Trimming took off 4 bases at V and 6 bases at J, with 13 bases between the two ends. Points from the study as a whole: According to the study, 160 or so TCR beta chains were cytomegalovirus-associated. A subsequent analysis found that TCR clusters from the first cohort also tended to co-occur in the roughly 120 validation repertoires, with about 95% of cluster scores above 0. The classifier reportedly diagnosed cytomegalovirus status with high specificity and sensitivity.

Some clones are missing from TCRdb's copy, which holds only in-frame ones; the method was immunoSEQ multiplex PCR. The sample contains 200,000 to 250,000 clones, around 90% of which appear only once. The clonotype comes from a woman aged 18-29 years in good health and CMV-seronegative. The sequencing input was PBMCs. This sequence joins TRBV5-6 and TRBJ1-4; a weak D match, TRBD1 (5 bases). The DNA of the CDR3 is TGTGCCAGCAGCGACGCCGCCAGGGATGAAAAACTGTTTTTT. As protein: CASSDAARDEKLFF.